A selection of T cell receptor beta chains follows, all from one sample in a study of post-analysis software for immune sequencing data. TCRdb re-called the PCR reads with MiXCR, one entry per CDR3 protein. This sample has fewer than 850,000 distinct CDR3 sequences, with 25% to 30% found just once. Sequencing was done on a sample of blood. All receptors derive from a girl aged 10 to 17 with multiple sclerosis. Both conserved end residues are part of each CDR3. A D gene is named only where the DNA matches it firmly.

v_call: TRBV18; d_call: -; cdr3_aa: CASSAGRDYEQYF
v_call: TRBV7-2; d_call: TRBD2; cdr3_aa: CASSLQRESETQYF
v_call: TRBV14; d_call: -; cdr3_aa: CASSQNSRERSGANVLTF
v_call: TRBV29-1; d_call: TRBD1; cdr3_aa: CSVEETGGNTEAFF
v_call: TRBV3-1; d_call: -; cdr3_aa: CASSQVGRGYGYTF
v_call: TRBV19; d_call: -; cdr3_aa: CASSIPTGRNEKLFF
v_call: TRBV2; d_call: TRBD1; cdr3_aa: CASSRRPGTGSAQPQHF
v_call: TRBV20-1; d_call: TRBD2; cdr3_aa: CSPRGVAGRNEQFF
v_call: TRBV13; d_call: -; cdr3_aa: CASSPSDDYEQYF
v_call: TRBV5-1; d_call: -; cdr3_aa: CASRKGETDTQYF
v_call: TRBV5-1; d_call: TRBD1; cdr3_aa: CASSAGQGAGLRAFF
v_call: TRBV3-1; d_call: TRBD2; cdr3_aa: CASAIAGRPYNEQFF
v_call: TRBV7-8; d_call: TRBD1; cdr3_aa: CASTLRTGVIGEQYF
v_call: TRBV20-1; d_call: TRBD2; cdr3_aa: CSAIPGGPDTQYF
v_call: TRBV7-2; d_call: TRBD2; cdr3_aa: CASSFDSGGTPDNEQFF
v_call: TRBV3-1; d_call: -; cdr3_aa: CASSQAGRADNEQFF
v_call: TRBV28; d_call: -; cdr3_aa: CASSPWRAKNIQYF
v_call: TRBV5-1; d_call: -; cdr3_aa: CASSSLGGTTDTQYF
v_call: TRBV29-1; d_call: -; cdr3_aa: CSAGGVATEAFF
v_call: TRBV20-1; d_call: TRBD1; cdr3_aa: CSAGTGGGETQYF
v_call: TRBV20-1; d_call: TRBD2; cdr3_aa: CSARGPLAGGPSSYNEQFF
v_call: TRBV5-6; d_call: -; cdr3_aa: CASSSYSEGEKLFF
v_call: TRBV20-1; d_call: TRBD1; cdr3_aa: CSARYRGALAGTQYF
v_call: TRBV4-1; d_call: -; cdr3_aa: CASSQEFYGVSPLHF
v_call: TRBV7-9; d_call: -; cdr3_aa: CASSLRPDTQYF
v_call: TRBV29-1; d_call: TRBD1; cdr3_aa: CSVLLQGHGQPQHF
v_call: TRBV2; d_call: TRBD1; cdr3_aa: CASSGTGQGNGYTF
v_call: TRBV20-1; d_call: -; cdr3_aa: CSASAGDTQYF
v_call: TRBV29-1; d_call: -; cdr3_aa: CSVLHQETQYF
v_call: TRBV29-1; d_call: -; cdr3_aa: CSLLVGPYNEQFF
v_call: TRBV3-1; d_call: TRBD2; cdr3_aa: CASSQEPSGRDEQYF
v_call: TRBV7-2; d_call: -; cdr3_aa: CAIETSGGETQYF
v_call: TRBV6-1; d_call: -; cdr3_aa: CASSEGGLGAPYEQYF
v_call: TRBV7-2; d_call: -; cdr3_aa: CASSLVHQETPHSYEQYF
v_call: TRBV11-2; d_call: -; cdr3_aa: CASSPGAAGLRINYGYTF
v_call: TRBV9; d_call: TRBD1; cdr3_aa: CASSPTDRDRVIFNEKLFF
v_call: TRBV24-1; d_call: -; cdr3_aa: CATSDSTRSAQYF
v_call: TRBV19; d_call: TRBD2; cdr3_aa: CASSPRTSAQETQYF
v_call: TRBV15; d_call: -; cdr3_aa: CATSGDAPYEQYF
v_call: TRBV4-1; d_call: TRBD2; cdr3_aa: CASSQENSGSWDEQFF
v_call: TRBV4-3; d_call: -; cdr3_aa: CASSQDRGHSYEQYF
v_call: TRBV28; d_call: TRBD1; cdr3_aa: CASSLSRGQYETQYF
v_call: TRBV2; d_call: -; cdr3_aa: CASSPLQGMATEAFF
v_call: TRBV3-1; d_call: -; cdr3_aa: CASSRNDFFETQFF
v_call: TRBV13; d_call: -; cdr3_aa: CASTHGRGGANSPLHF
v_call: TRBV6-5; d_call: -; cdr3_aa: CASRWDRHRGEAFF
v_call: TRBV27; d_call: -; cdr3_aa: CASSFIGYPEAFF